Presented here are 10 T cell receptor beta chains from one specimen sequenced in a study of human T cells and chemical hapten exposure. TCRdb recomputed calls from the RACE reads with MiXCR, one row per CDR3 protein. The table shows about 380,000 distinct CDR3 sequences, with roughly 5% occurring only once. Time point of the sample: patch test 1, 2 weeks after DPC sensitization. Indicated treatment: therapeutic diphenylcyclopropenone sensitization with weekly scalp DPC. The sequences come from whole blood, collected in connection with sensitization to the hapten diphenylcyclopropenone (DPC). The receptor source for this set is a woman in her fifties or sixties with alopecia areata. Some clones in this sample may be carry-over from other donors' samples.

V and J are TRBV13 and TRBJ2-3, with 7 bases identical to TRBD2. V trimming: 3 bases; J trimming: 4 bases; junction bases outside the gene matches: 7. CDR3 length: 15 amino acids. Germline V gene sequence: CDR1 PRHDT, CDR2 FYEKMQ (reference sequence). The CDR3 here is CASSFPSGGADTQYF. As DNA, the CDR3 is TGTGCCAGCAGCTTCCCTAGCGGAGGGGCAGATACGCAGTATTTT.

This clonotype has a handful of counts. The CDR3 nucleotides are TGTGCCAGCAGTCTCCCCGCGGGGGCCGAGCAGTACTTC. This translates into CASSLPAGAEQYF. The chain combines TRBV12-3 or TRBV12-4 with TRBJ2-7, with TRBD2 as a possible D gene (7 bases). V gave up 5 bases and J gave up 6 bases, with 14 bases separating them. The CDR3 runs to 13 residues.

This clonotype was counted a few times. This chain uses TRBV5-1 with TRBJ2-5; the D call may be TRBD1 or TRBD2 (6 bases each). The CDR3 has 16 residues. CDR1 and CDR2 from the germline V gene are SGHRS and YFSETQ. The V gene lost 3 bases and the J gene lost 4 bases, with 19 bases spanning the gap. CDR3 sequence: CASSSGASSGIETQYF. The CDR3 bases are TGCGCCAGCAGCTCGGGGGCTAGTTCGGGTATAGAGACCCAGTACTTC.

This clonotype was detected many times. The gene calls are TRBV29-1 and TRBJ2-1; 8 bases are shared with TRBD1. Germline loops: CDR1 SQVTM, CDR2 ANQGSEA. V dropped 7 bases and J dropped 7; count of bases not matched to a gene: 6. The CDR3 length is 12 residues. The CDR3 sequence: CSARTGRNEQFF. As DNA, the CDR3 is TGCAGCGCCCGGACAGGGAGAAATGAGCAGTTCTTC.

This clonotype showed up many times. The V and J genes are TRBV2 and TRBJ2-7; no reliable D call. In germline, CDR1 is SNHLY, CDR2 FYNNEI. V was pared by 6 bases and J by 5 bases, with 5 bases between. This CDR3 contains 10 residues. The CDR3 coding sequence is TGTGCCAGCAGGACCCACGAGCAGTACTTC. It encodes CASRTHEQYF.

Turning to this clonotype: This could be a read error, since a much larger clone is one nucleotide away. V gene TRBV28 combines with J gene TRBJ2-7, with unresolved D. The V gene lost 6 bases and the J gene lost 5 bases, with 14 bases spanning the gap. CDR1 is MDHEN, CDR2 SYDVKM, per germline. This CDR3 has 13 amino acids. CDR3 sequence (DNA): TGTGCCAGCAGAAGCTCACCCCGAGACGAGCAGTACTTC. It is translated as CASRSSPRDEQYF.

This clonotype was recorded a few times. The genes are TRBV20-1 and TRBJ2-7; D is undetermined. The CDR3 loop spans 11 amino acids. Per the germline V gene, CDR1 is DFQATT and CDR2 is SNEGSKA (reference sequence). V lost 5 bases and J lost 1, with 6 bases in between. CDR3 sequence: CSALASYEQYF. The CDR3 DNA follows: TGCAGTGCTCTCGCATCCTACGAGCAGTACTTC.

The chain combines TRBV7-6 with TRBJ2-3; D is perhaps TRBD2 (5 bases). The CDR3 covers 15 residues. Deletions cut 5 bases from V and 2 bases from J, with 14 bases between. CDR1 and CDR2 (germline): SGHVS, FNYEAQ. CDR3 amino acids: CASSPREGVTDTQYF. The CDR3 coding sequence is TGTGCCAGCAGCCCCCGCGAGGGAGTCACAGATACGCAGTATTTT. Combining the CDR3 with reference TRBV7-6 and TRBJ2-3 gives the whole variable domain GAGVSQSPRYKVTKRGQDVALRCDPISGHVSLYWYRQALGQGPEFLTYFNYEAQQDKSGLPNDRFSAERPEGSISTLTIQRTEQRDSAMYRCASSPREGVTDTQYFGPGTRLTVL.

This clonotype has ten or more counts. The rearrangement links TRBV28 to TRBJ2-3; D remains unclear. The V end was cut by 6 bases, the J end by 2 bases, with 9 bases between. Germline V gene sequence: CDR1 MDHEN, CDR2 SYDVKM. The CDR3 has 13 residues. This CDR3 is CASSPNPTDTQYF. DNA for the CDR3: TGTGCCAGCAGCCCTAACCCCACAGATACGCAGTATTTT. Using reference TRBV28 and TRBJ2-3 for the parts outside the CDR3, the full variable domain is DVKVTQSSRYLVKRTGEKVFLECVQDMDHENMFWYRQDPGLGLRLIYFSYDVKMKEKGDIPEGYSVSREKKERFSLILESASTNQTSMYLCASSPNPTDTQYFGPGTRLTVL.

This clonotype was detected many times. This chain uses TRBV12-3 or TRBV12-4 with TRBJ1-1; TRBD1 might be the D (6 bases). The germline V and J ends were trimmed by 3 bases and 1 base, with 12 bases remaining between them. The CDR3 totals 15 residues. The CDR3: CASSFGQLPNTEAFF. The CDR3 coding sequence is TGTGCCAGCAGTTTCGGACAGCTCCCGAACACTGAAGCTTTCTTT.